This note documents a single T cell receptor beta chain sequence. Antigen specificity is unknown. Germline assignment: CDR1 SEHNR and CDR2 FQNEAQ (reference sequence). V was pared by 8 bases and J by 4 bases, with 5 bases of the junction left unmatched. This CDR3 spans 13 amino acids. This entry is derived from a study of Tregs in tolerant kidney transplant recipients. Across the whole study: Related graft donors supplied nonmyeloablative bone marrow transplants, and mixed chimerism was transient. After B cell culture, CD4+CD8-CD25+CD127- and CD4+CD8-4-1BB+CD40L- cells were sorted.

Measured with immunoSEQ multiplex PCR; TCRdb has only the in-frame clones, and not every one. The sample records some 11,000 clones, roughly 89% being singletons. The chain combines TRBV7-9 with TRBJ1-2; 9 nucleotides line up with TRBD1. This sequence originates from a human patient who received a combined kidney and bone marrow transplant. Sample: Tregs from blood cultured with allogeneic cells, taken before the transplant. The CDR3 protein is CASGDRATYGYTF. The CDR3 DNA reads as TGTGCCAGCGGGGACAGGGCAACCTATGGCTACACCTTC. The full variable domain, rest sourced from reference TRBV7-9 and TRBJ1-2, is DTGVSQNPRHKITKRGQNVTFRCDPISEHNRLYWYRQTLGQGPEFLTYFQNEAQLEKSRLLSDRFSAERPKGSFSTLEIQRTEQGDSAMYLCASGDRATYGYTFGSGTRLTVV.